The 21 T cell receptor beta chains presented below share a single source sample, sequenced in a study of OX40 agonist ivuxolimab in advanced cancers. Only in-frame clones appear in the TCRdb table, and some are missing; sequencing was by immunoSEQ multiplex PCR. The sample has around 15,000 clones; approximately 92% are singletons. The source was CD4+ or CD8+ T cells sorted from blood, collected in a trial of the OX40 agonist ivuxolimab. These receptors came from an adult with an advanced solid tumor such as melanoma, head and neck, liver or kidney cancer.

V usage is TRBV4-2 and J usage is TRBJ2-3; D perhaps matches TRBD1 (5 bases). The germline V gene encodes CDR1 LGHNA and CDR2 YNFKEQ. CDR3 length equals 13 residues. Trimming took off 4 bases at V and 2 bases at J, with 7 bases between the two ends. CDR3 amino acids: CASSPGLTDTQYF. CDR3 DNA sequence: TGTGCCAGCAGCCCAGGGCTCACAGATACGCAGTATTTT.

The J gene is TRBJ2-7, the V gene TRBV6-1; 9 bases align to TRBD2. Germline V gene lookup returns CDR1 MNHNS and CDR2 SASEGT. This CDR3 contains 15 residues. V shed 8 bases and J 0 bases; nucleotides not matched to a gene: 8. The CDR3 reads CASPGAGGLSYEQYF. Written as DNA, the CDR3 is TGTGCCAGCCCCGGGGCGGGAGGGCTCTCCTACGAGCAGTACTTC.

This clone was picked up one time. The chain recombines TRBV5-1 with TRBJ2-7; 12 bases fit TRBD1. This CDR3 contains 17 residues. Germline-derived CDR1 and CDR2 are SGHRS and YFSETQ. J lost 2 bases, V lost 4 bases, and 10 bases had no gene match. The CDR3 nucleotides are TGCGCCAGCAGCCCCGGGACAGGGGGCGGCCTTGCCTACGAGCAGTACTTC. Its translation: CASSPGTGGGLAYEQYF.

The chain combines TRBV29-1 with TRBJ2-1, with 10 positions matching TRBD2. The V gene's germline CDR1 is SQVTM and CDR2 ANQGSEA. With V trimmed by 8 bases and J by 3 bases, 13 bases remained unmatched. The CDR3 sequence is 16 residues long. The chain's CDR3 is CSLGGTSERYYNEQFF. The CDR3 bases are TGCAGCCTTGGGGGGACTAGCGAGCGATACTACAATGAGCAGTTCTTC.

CDR3 bases: TGTGCCAGCAGCCCTATCGGGGGGCCCTACGAGCAGTACTTC. Translating it yields CASSPIGGPYEQYF. This chain uses TRBV7-9 with TRBJ2-7, with TRBD2 as a possible D gene (7 bases). This CDR3 region has 14 residues. Germline V CDR1 and CDR2: SEHNR, FQNEAQ (reference sequence). V lost 5 bases and J lost 2, with 13 bases in between.

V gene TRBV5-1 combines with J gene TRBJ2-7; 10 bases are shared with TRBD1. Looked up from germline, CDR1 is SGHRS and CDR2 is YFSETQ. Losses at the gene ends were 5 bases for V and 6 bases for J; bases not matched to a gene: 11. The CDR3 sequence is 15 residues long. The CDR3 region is CASRAGTGDFSEQYF. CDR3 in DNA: TGCGCCAGCAGAGCCGGGACAGGGGATTTTAGCGAGCAGTACTTC.

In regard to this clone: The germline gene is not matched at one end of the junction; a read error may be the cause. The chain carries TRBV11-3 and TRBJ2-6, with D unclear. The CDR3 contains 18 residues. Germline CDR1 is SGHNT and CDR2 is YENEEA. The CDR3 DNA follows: TGTGCCAGCAGCCGTCAAACCGATCTCGACAAGTCGGGCCAACGTCCTGACTTC. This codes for CASSRQTDLDKSGQRPDF. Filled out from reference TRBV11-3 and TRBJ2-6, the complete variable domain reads EAGVVQSPRYKIIEKKQPVAFWCNPISGHNTLYWYLQNLGQGPELLIRYENEEAVDDSQLPKDRFSAERLKGVDSTLKIQPAELGDSAVYLCASSRQTDLDKSGQRPDFGAGSRLTVL.

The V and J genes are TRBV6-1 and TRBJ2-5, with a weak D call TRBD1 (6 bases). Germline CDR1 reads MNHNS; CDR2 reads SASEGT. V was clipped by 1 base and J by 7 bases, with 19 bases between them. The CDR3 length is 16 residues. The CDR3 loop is CASSEVIGRGLGTQYF. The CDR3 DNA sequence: TGTGCCAGCAGTGAAGTTATCGGCAGGGGCTTGGGGACCCAGTACTTC.

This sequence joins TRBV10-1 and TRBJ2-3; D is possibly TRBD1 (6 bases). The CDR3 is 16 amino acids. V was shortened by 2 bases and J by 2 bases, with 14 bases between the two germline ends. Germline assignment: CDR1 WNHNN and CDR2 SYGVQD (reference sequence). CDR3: CASSEMDRADTDTQYF. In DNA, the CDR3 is TGCGCCAGCAGTGAGATGGACAGAGCTGACACAGATACGCAGTATTTT.

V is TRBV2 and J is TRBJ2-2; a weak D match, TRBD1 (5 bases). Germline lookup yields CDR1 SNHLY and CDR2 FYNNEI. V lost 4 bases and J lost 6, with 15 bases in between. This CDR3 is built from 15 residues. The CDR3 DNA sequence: TGTGCCAGCAGTGGACTCTTAGGGGCGGCCGGGGAGCTGTTTTTT. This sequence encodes CASSGLLGAAGELFF.

The DNA for the CDR3 is TGTGCCAGCAGTGTCGTAGCGGGAGGGTCCGAGCAGTACTTC. It specifies CASSVVAGGSEQYF. This sequence joins TRBV2 and TRBJ2-7; 11 bases fit TRBD2. The CDR3 spans 14 residues. Germline V gene lookup returns CDR1 SNHLY and CDR2 FYNNEI. Germline trimming cut 4 bases from V and 6 bases from J; bases unmatched to any gene: 5.

The CDR3 sequence: CASSYGSRYEQYF. CDR3 bases: TGTGCCAGCAGTTACGGCAGTCGGTACGAGCAGTACTTC. This chain uses TRBV6-6 with TRBJ2-5; no clear D gene. The end of the DNA fits TRBJ2-7 better, so the J call may be wrong. There are 13 residues in the CDR3. Looked up from germline, CDR1 is MNHNY and CDR2 is SVGAGI (reference sequence).

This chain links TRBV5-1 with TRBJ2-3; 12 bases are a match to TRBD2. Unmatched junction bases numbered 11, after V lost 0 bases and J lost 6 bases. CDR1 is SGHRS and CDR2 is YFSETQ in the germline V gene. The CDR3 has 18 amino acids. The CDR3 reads CASSLASGGAGSLDTQYF. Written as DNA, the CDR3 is TGCGCCAGCAGCTTGGCTAGCGGGGGGGCAGGGTCATTGGATACGCAGTATTTT.

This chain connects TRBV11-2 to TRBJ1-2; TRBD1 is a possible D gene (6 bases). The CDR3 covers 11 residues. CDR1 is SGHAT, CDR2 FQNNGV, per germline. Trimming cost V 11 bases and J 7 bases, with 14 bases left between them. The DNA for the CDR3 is TGTGCCGGTATTGGGGGGGCTGGCTACACCTTC. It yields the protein CAGIGGAGYTF.

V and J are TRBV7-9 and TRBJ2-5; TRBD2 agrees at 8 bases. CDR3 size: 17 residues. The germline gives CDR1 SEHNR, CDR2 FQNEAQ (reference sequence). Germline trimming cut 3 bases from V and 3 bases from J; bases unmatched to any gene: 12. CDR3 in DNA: TGTGCCAGCAGCTTTTCCATCGTAGCGGGATTGGAAGAGACCCAGTACTTC. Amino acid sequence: CASSFSIVAGLEETQYF.

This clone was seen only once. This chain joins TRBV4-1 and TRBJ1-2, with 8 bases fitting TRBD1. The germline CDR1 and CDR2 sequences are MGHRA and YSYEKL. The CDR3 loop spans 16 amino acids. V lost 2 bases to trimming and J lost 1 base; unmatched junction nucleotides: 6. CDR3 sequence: CASSQTPTGDNYGYTF. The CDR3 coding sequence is TGCGCCAGCAGCCAAACCCCGACAGGGGATAACTATGGCTACACCTTC.

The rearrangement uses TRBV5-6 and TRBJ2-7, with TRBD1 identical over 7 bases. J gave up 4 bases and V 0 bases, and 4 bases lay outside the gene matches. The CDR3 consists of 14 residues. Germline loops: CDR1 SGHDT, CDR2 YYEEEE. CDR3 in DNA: TGTGCCAGCAGCTTGGGAGGGGGCCTATACGAGCAGTACTTC. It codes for CASSLGGGLYEQYF.

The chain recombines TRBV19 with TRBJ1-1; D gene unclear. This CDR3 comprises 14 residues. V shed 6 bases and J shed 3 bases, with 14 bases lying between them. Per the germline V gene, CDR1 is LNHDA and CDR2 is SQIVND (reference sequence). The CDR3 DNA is TGTGCCAGTAGCGATAACGGGATCTACACTGAAGCTTTCTTT. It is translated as CASSDNGIYTEAFF.

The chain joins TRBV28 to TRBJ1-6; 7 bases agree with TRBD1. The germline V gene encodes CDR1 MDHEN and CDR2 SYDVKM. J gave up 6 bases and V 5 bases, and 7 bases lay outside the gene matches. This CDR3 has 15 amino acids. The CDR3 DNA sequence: TGTGCCAGCAGTCCCGGGGACAGATCTAATTCACCCCTCCACTTT. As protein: CASSPGDRSNSPLHF.

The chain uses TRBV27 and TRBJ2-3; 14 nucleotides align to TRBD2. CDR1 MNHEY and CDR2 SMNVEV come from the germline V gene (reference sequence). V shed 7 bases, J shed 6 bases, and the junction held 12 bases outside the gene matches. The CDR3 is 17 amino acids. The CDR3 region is CASTGTSGSLFGDTQYF. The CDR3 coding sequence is TGTGCCAGCACCGGGACTAGCGGGAGTTTGTTCGGGGATACGCAGTATTTT.

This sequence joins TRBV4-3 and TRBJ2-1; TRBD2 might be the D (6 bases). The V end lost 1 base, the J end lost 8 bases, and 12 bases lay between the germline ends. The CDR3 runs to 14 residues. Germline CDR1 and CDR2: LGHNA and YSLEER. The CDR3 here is CASSQGTGVDEQFF. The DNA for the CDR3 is TGCGCCAGCAGCCAAGGGACGGGGGTAGATGAGCAGTTCTTC.